One T cell receptor (delta chain) is described in this entry. This clone is large (0.1 to 1%) in terms of sample share. It has no known antigen specificity. Base qualities are not recorded, but no much larger clone differs from it by a single base. The sample comes from a study of Vγ9Vδ2 T cells in congenital toxoplasmosis (dated by TCRdb to the early 2020s). General notes on the study: The diagnosis of congenital toxoplasmosis relied on IgG, IgM and IgA serology, Western blot and an in-house interferon-gamma release assay. In this study, researchers looked at the gamma and delta chain CDR3 repertoires of sorted blood gammadelta T cells, comparing infants congenitally infected with T. gondii against uninfected infants. Sequencing of the repertoires was done on samples from infants at two time points: 2 months after birth and 1 year of age. At 2 months, TCR sequencing included about five infected and about 9 uninfected infants, while at 1 year the sequenced group was 3 infected and 4 uninfected infants. Findings and caveats that apply to the study as a whole: Both infected and uninfected infants showed high prevalence of a public TRGV9 clonotype. At 2 months, TRGV9 and TRDV2 CDR3s of infected infants appeared to carry fewer N additions than uninfected infants, especially TRDV2-TRDJ1 sequences. Two months was the earliest age with enough suitable sample material for TCR repertoire analysis, so newborn repertoires were not sequenced. Among 2-month-old infants, germline-encoded fetal-type TRDV2 CDR3 sequences seemed to show up more often in infected than in uninfected infants, which suggests an in utero expansion footprint. Repertoire differences between infected and uninfected infants were less clear at 1 year of age than at 2 months.

From the germline V gene, CDR1 is TSWWSYY and CDR2 is QGS. V gives up 4 bases and J gives up 0 bases, and the segment between their germline ends measures 33 bases. Reading from cysteine to phenylalanine, the CDR3 counts 22 amino acids. Of the read, only the CDR3 DNA is kept; its 66 bases are in frame from base 1. The same treatment, consisting of spiramycin and/or pyrimethamine plus sulfadiazine plus folinic acid, was given to mothers of infected and uninfected infants alike. Every infant, whether infected or uninfected, was delivered at term after more than 37 weeks of gestation. Roughly 0.92 mL of blood was processed into PBMCs by Lymphoprep gradient centrifugation, then cryopreserved in liquid nitrogen and shipped to Belgium. After thawing, PBMCs were labeled with Zombie NIR viability dye and stained with CD3, TCR gammadelta, Vgamma9 and Vdelta2 antibodies. Sorting of CD3+ TCRgammadelta+ T cells was performed on a FACSAria III, reaching a mean purity of about 98%. The RNeasy Micro Kit was used to isolate RNA from some 10,000 sorted gammadelta T cells per sample. Infants were born to mothers enrolled with primary T. gondii infection during pregnancy. Peripheral blood samples from the infants were taken at an outpatient microbiology and virology center in Pavia, Italy.

cDNA was made by template-switch reverse transcription with TRGC- and TRDC-specific primers in one tube, using SuperScript II. The TRGC primer was designed so that it binds both the TRGC1 and the TRGC2 constant genes. TRG and TRD amplification used the KAPA Real-Time Library Amplification Kit, with AMPure XP bead purification between steps. Index PCR with the Nextera XT Index Kit was used to add Illumina sequencing adapters. An Illumina MiSeq with the V2 300 kit was used to sequence the TRG and TRD amplicons, producing 150 bp paired-end reads. Processing in the source paper ran as follows. Before any further analysis, FastQC version 0.11.8 was used to check read quality. Reads were aligned against the TRG or TRD reference genes from GenBank, and CDR3 sequences were constructed using MiXCR version 3.0.3. MiXCR defaults were kept, except that TRDD gene segments were assembled using 3 rather than 5 consecutive nucleotides. N additions, CDR3 length, J segment length and clonotype sharing between samples were calculated with VDJtools version 1.2.1. Out-of-frame CDR3 sequences and those containing stop codons were excluded from analysis. To look for overlap, the infant repertoires were checked against previously published Vgamma9Vdelta2 repertoires from fetal, cord blood and adult blood. TCRdb reprocessed the public data with the CATT caller; entries with the same nucleotide sequence were combined afterwards. These V and J calls derive from TCRdb rather than the authors' analysis. The sample table contains about 710 delta-chain clones; only one count was recorded for about 47% of them. Around 25% of the sample belongs to the ten largest clones.

The sequenced sample was gamma-delta T cells from blood. The chain employs TRDV1 and TRDJ1, with the D segment possibly TRDD2 or TRDD3, each aligning over 9 bases. The TCR originated in a child younger than 10 born to a mother with Toxoplasma gondii infection during pregnancy, either congenitally infected or uninfected (not recorded which). The sequenced DNA is TGTGCTCTTGGGGTCTCGCCTTCCTACTTATCCGGGGGATACCGGGACACCGATAAACTCATCTTT. The translation is CALGVSPSYLSGGYRDTDKLIF.